These T cell receptor beta chains were read from a single sample in a study of chemoradiotherapy in HPV16-positive cancers. TCRdb's copy holds only in-frame clones and misses some; the assay was immunoSEQ multiplex PCR. The data contain around 4,000 clones, approximately 93% of them singletons. Sequences were derived from tumor tissue, sampled from a patient who underwent chemoradiotherapy. These receptors originate from a human donor with HPV-associated anogenital cancer. Both conserved end residues are part of each CDR3. D genes are given only for firm matches. Only part of the rows carry a size: once, few, many, or a class if the clone is expanded.

v_gene: TRBV27; abundance: .; d_gene: TRBD1; j_gene: TRBJ1-5; CDR3aa: CASSLDGTGHNQPQHF; CDR3nt: TGTGCCAGCAGTTTAGACGGGACAGGGCATAATCAGCCCCAGCATTTT
v_gene: TRBV6-5; abundance: .; d_gene: .; j_gene: TRBJ1-1; CDR3aa: CASSYTERGDTEAFF; CDR3nt: TGTGCCAGCAGTTACACCGAGCGGGGGGACACTGAAGCTTTCTTT
v_gene: TRBV27; abundance: .; d_gene: .; j_gene: TRBJ1-5; CDR3aa: CASSFGGAGQPQHF; CDR3nt: TGTGCCAGCAGTTTTGGTGGGGCAGGCCAGCCCCAGCATTTT
v_gene: TRBV27; abundance: .; d_gene: TRBD1; j_gene: TRBJ1-1; CDR3aa: CASSFRGPNTEAFF; CDR3nt: TGTGCCAGCAGTTTCAGGGGGCCAAACACTGAAGCTTTCTTT
v_gene: TRBV4-1; abundance: .; d_gene: .; j_gene: TRBJ2-2; CDR3aa: CASSQAPGELFF; CDR3nt: TGCGCCAGCAGCCAAGCCCCAGGGGAGCTGTTTTTT
v_gene: TRBV6-5; abundance: .; d_gene: TRBD1; j_gene: TRBJ1-5; CDR3aa: CASSYSGGAGNQPQHF; CDR3nt: TGTGCCAGCAGTTACTCAGGGGGCGCGGGCAATCAGCCCCAGCATTTT
v_gene: TRBV25-1; abundance: .; d_gene: .; j_gene: TRBJ2-7; CDR3aa: CASAGTEQYF; CDR3nt: TGTGCCAGTGCGGGGACAGAGCAGTACTTC
v_gene: TRBV7-8; abundance: .; d_gene: TRBD1; j_gene: TRBJ1-5; CDR3aa: CASSSWDRTVNLGQPQHF; CDR3nt: TGTGCCAGCAGCTCGTGGGACAGGACCGTAAACTTGGGTCAGCCCCAGCATTTT
v_gene: TRBV10-3; abundance: .; d_gene: TRBD1; j_gene: TRBJ2-3; CDR3aa: CAINQGARDTQYF; CDR3nt: TGTGCCATCAACCAGGGGGCGCGAGATACGCAGTATTTT
v_gene: TRBV19; abundance: .; d_gene: TRBD2; j_gene: TRBJ2-7; CDR3aa: CASSIRGLAGGNTYEQYF; CDR3nt: TGTGCCAGTAGTATTCGGGGACTAGCGGGAGGGAACACCTACGAGCAGTACTTC
v_gene: TRBV27; abundance: .; d_gene: .; j_gene: TRBJ1-1; CDR3aa: CASSKRPISNTEAFF; CDR3nt: TGTGCCAGCAGTAAGAGACCGATCTCGAACACTGAAGCTTTCTTT
v_gene: TRBV30; abundance: .; d_gene: .; j_gene: TRBJ1-4; CDR3aa: CAWKRGATEKLFF; CDR3nt: TGTGCCTGGAAGCGGGGGGCGACGGAAAAACTGTTTTTT
v_gene: TRBV2; abundance: .; d_gene: TRBD1; j_gene: TRBJ1-2; CDR3aa: CASSFNRGLSYTF; CDR3nt: TGTGCCAGCAGTTTTAACAGGGGTTTGAGCTACACCTTC
v_gene: TRBV7-9; abundance: .; d_gene: .; j_gene: TRBJ2-5; CDR3aa: CASSLVWGQETQYF; CDR3nt: TGTGCCAGCAGCTTAGTATGGGGGCAAGAGACCCAGTACTTC
v_gene: TRBV9; abundance: .; d_gene: .; j_gene: TRBJ1-3; CDR3aa: CASSVSGLLSSGNTIYF; CDR3nt: TGTGCCAGCAGCGTTTCGGGGTTGCTTTCCTCTGGAAACACCATATATTTT
v_gene: TRBV19; abundance: .; d_gene: .; j_gene: TRBJ1-1; CDR3aa: CASSLQITVKNTEAFF; CDR3nt: TGTGCCAGCTCCCTTCAAATTACGGTTAAGAACACTGAAGCTTTCTTT
v_gene: TRBV12-5; abundance: .; d_gene: .; j_gene: TRBJ2-7; CDR3aa: CASGLAGTKQYF; CDR3nt: TGTGCTAGTGGTTTGGCCGGAACCAAGCAGTACTTC
v_gene: TRBV2; abundance: few; d_gene: .; j_gene: TRBJ1-2; CDR3aa: CASSVRGGANYGYTF; CDR3nt: TGTGCCAGCAGTGTAAGGGGGGGCGCTAATTATGGCTACACCTTC
v_gene: TRBV7-9; abundance: .; d_gene: TRBD1; j_gene: TRBJ2-5; CDR3aa: CASSSGTGSQETQYF; CDR3nt: TGTGCCAGCAGCTCAGGGACAGGCTCCCAAGAGACCCAGTACTTC
v_gene: TRBV9; abundance: .; d_gene: .; j_gene: TRBJ1-6; CDR3aa: CASSVEQNSPLHF; CDR3nt: TGTGCCAGCAGCGTAGAACAGAATTCACCCCTCCACTTT